This T cell receptor (beta chain) stems from a study of identical twins. One entry per CDR3 protein results from TCRdb running MiXCR on the 5' RACE reads. The table lists approximately 220,000 distinct CDR3 sequences, 7.5% of them singletons, with roughly 2% in the top ten. This clonotype was seen at least ten times. Trimming removed 1 base from V and 6 bases from J; junction bases left unmatched: 10. In germline, CDR1 is LGHNA, CDR2 YNFKEQ. The CDR3 has 16 residues. These data are also associated with another study on yellow fever vaccine responses in identical twins.

The chain couples TRBV4-2 to TRBJ2-3, with 7 bases matching TRBD2. This receptor was identified in a woman younger than 30 in good health. The sequencing sample was made of memory (CD45RO+) T cells sorted from blood. The CDR3 spells CASSQGPAGAGDTQYF. The CDR3 nucleotides read TGTGCCAGCAGCCAAGGACCTGCGGGAGCGGGGGATACGCAGTATTTT.